The 27 T cell receptor beta chains reported below all come from one sample, sequenced in a study of Ad26.COV2.S vaccination and SARS-CoV-2 variants. Repertoires were generated with immunoSEQ multiplex PCR, while TCRdb's copy carries only in-frame clones and drops some. Here the sample spans 180,000 or so clones, approximately 90% being singletons. The source material was peripheral blood, sampled after recovery from COVID-19. These receptors were collected from a human donor who had recovered from COVID-19.

The V call is TRBV6-1, the J call TRBJ2-3; perhaps TRBD1 as D (5 bases). Trimming took off 6 bases at V and 1 base at J, with 8 bases between the two ends. The CDR3 runs to 13 residues. In germline, CDR1 is MNHNS, CDR2 SASEGT. CDR3 bases: TGTGCCAGCAGGGACAAGGGCACAGATACGCAGTATTTT. It codes for CASRDKGTDTQYF.

Details on this clone: The germline gene is not matched at one end of the junction; a read error may be the cause. The chain combines TRBV30 with TRBJ1-3; 9 positions agree with TRBD1. This CDR3 is built from 12 residues. Germline V gives CDR1 GTSNPN, CDR2 SVGIG (reference sequence). In DNA form, the CDR3 reads TGTGCCTGGATTCTCGACAGGGGGGCCCTAAATTTT. Amino acid sequence: CAWILDRGALNF.

V gene TRBV18 combines with J gene TRBJ1-1; tentative D call: TRBD1 (6 bases). CDR1 and CDR2 (germline): KGHSH, LQKENI. The V and J ends lost 4 bases and 11 bases respectively, with 26 bases between them. This CDR3 has 16 residues. The CDR3 coding sequence is TGTGCCAGCTCACGAATTGAGGGGGTGAGGGATAGTGACGCTTTCTTT. Translated: CASSRIEGVRDSDAFF.

This chain uses TRBV7-2 with TRBJ2-2, with D possibly matching TRBD2 (5 bases). Deletions cut 5 bases from V and 4 bases from J, with 11 bases between. The CDR3 consists of 14 residues. Per the germline V gene, CDR1 is SGHTA and CDR2 is FQGNSA. CDR3 in amino acids: CASSPRLTTGELFF. DNA of the CDR3: TGTGCCAGCAGCCCCCGACTAACCACCGGGGAGCTGTTTTTT.

J is TRBJ2-3 and V is TRBV21-1; the table's TRBD1 call for D was not verified on the DNA. TRBV21-1 is assigned pseudogene status. The CDR3 covers 15 residues. CDR3 nucleotides: TGTGCCAGCAGCACCGGGACAGGGGGCACAGATACGCAGTATTTT. As protein: CASSTGTGGTDTQYF.

The chain couples TRBV25-1 to TRBJ2-7; D gene uncertain. The V and J ends lost 6 bases and 1 base respectively, with 19 bases between them. CDR1 and CDR2 from the germline V gene are MGHDK and SYGVNS. This CDR3 has 16 residues. The CDR3 loop is CASSPSSRTLSYEQYF. The CDR3 DNA follows: TGTGCCAGCAGCCCCTCATCAAGGACCTTATCCTACGAGCAGTACTTC.

V usage is TRBV4-1 and J usage is TRBJ1-5; 10 positions agree with TRBD1. Trimming removed 1 base from V and 3 bases from J; junction bases left unmatched: 3. Per germline, CDR1 MGHRA and CDR2 YSYEKL. The CDR3 extends over 16 amino acids. As DNA, the CDR3 is TGCGCCAGCAGCCAAGGGGACAGGGGAGTCAATCAGCCCCAGCATTTT. Translating it yields CASSQGDRGVNQPQHF.

The V call is TRBV7-2, the J call TRBJ2-1; tentatively, D is TRBD1 or TRBD2 (5 bases each). V was cut by 4 bases and J by 7 bases, with 8 bases left in between. CDR1 is SGHTA, CDR2 FQGNSA, per germline. The CDR3 runs 12 residues. CDR3 region: CASSSWGNEQFF. The CDR3 DNA reads as TGTGCCAGCAGCTCATGGGGGAATGAGCAGTTCTTC.

The rearrangement uses TRBV6-5 and TRBJ2-7; D unclear. This CDR3 spans 16 amino acids. Germline V lookup: CDR1 MNHEY, CDR2 SVGAGI. Trimming removed 0 bases at V and 0 bases at J, with 12 bases between. The chain's CDR3 is CASSYSGQIPSYEQYF. The CDR3 bases are TGTGCCAGCAGTTACTCAGGCCAAATTCCCTCCTACGAGCAGTACTTC.

The V call is TRBV2, the J call TRBJ1-2; TRBD1 matches 7 bases. The length of the CDR3 is 17 residues. Looked up from germline, CDR1 is SNHLY and CDR2 is FYNNEI. J lost 4 bases, V lost 5 bases, and 16 bases had no gene match. CDR3 in amino acids: CASSQPRAGGDSYGYTF. As DNA, the CDR3 is TGTGCCAGCAGTCAACCCAGGGCGGGGGGGGACAGCTATGGCTACACCTTC.

The count of this clone is one. The V gene is TRBV12-3 or TRBV12-4, the J gene TRBJ2-2; D may correspond to TRBD1 or TRBD2 (5 bases each). Trimming removed 8 bases from V and 7 bases from J, with 11 bases in between. This CDR3 has 12 residues. The chain's CDR3 is CASEKGSGELFF. The CDR3 DNA reads as TGTGCCAGCGAAAAGGGGAGCGGGGAGCTGTTTTTT.

The chain uses TRBV6-1 and TRBJ1-1; tentatively, D is TRBD1 (5 bases). The CDR3 has 16 residues. Trimming cost V 2 bases and J 4 bases, with 17 bases left between them. From germline, CDR1 is MNHNS and CDR2 SASEGT. The CDR3 here is CASSENGAATGTEAFF. The CDR3 DNA sequence: TGTGCCAGCAGTGAAAATGGGGCAGCGACGGGCACTGAAGCTTTCTTT.

The gene calls are TRBV27 and TRBJ2-1; D is tentatively TRBD1 or TRBD2 (6 bases each). The CDR3 has 13 amino acids. The V end was cut by 5 bases, the J end by 5 bases, with 10 bases between. Germline values: CDR1 MNHEY, CDR2 SMNVEV (reference sequence). Here the CDR3 DNA reads TGTGCCAGCAGTATGGGGGGCAACAATGAGCAGTTCTTC. Amino acid sequence: CASSMGGNNEQFF.

A remark on this clone: Different DNA sequences within this sample yield the same CDR3. This sequence joins TRBV7-3 and TRBJ2-2, with D unresolved. V lost 1 base to trimming and J lost 1 base, with 7 bases between them. This CDR3 region has 15 residues. Germline V CDR1 and CDR2: SGHTA, FQGTGA. The CDR3: CASSLSSGNTGELFF. The CDR3 DNA reads as TGTGCCAGCAGCTTAAGTTCAGGGAACACCGGGGAGCTGTTTTTT.

The rearrangement links TRBV7-8 to TRBJ1-2, with D possibly TRBD1 on 5 matching bases. Germline values: CDR1 SGHVS, CDR2 FQNEAQ. The CDR3 runs 16 residues. Trimming pared 2 bases from V and 4 bases from J, leaving 17 bases between. The CDR3, as DNA: TGTGCCAGCAGCTTAAGGGTCCCGGGGCAAGGCTATGGCTACACCTTC. Translating it yields CASSLRVPGQGYGYTF. Full variable domain (missing parts from reference TRBV7-8 and TRBJ1-2): GAGVSQSPRYKVAKRGQDVALRCDPISGHVSLFWYQQALGQGPEFLTYFQNEAQLDKSGLPSDRFFAERPEGSVSTLKIQRTQQEDSAVYLCASSLRVPGQGYGYTFGSGTRLTVV.

The chain joins TRBV7-8 to TRBJ1-1, with 7 bases that match TRBD1. This CDR3 has 14 amino acids. Losses at the gene ends were 2 bases for V and 4 bases for J; bases not matched to a gene: 4. Germline CDR1 is SGHVS and CDR2 is FQNEAQ. DNA of the CDR3: TGTGCCAGCAGCTTACGACAGGGAGGCACTGAAGCTTTCTTT. Translated: CASSLRQGGTEAFF. The whole variable domain, filled in from reference TRBV7-8 and TRBJ1-1, reads GAGVSQSPRYKVAKRGQDVALRCDPISGHVSLFWYQQALGQGPEFLTYFQNEAQLDKSGLPSDRFFAERPEGSVSTLKIQRTQQEDSAVYLCASSLRQGGTEAFFGQGTRLTVV.

This chain connects TRBV18 to TRBJ1-1, with D unresolved. The V gene lost 4 bases and the J gene lost 3 bases, with 12 bases spanning the gap. Germline CDR1 is KGHSH and CDR2 is LQKENI. The CDR3 spans 14 residues. This chain's CDR3 is CASSQYRDDTEAFF. CDR3 sequence (DNA): TGTGCCAGCTCACAATATCGGGATGACACTGAAGCTTTCTTT. The full variable domain, in which reference TRBV18 and TRBJ1-1 provide the parts outside the CDR3, is NAGVMQNPRHLVRRRGQEARLRCSPMKGHSHVYWYRQLPEEGLKFMVYLQKENIIDESGMPKERFSAEFPKEGPSILRIQQVVRGDSAAYFCASSQYRDDTEAFFGQGTRLTVV.

This sequence joins TRBV30 and TRBJ1-6, with unresolved D. This CDR3 is 13 amino acids long. Trimming left V 2 bases short and J 7 bases short, with 9 bases between. Germline-derived CDR1 and CDR2 are GTSNPN and SVGIG (reference sequence). The CDR3 region is CAWSPGPNSPLHF. The CDR3 DNA is TGTGCCTGGAGTCCTGGACCGAATTCACCCCTCCACTTT. Drawing the rest from reference TRBV30 and TRBJ1-6, the complete variable domain is SQTIHQWPATLVQPVGSPLSLECTVEGTSNPNLYWYRQAAGRGLQLLFYSVGIGQISSEVPQNLSASRPQDRQFILSSKKLLLSDSGFYLCAWSPGPNSPLHFGNGTRLTVT.

This clone was detected once. The chain employs TRBV5-8 and TRBJ1-4; the match to TRBD1 covers 7 bases. Germline V gene lookup returns CDR1 SGHTS and CDR2 YDEGEE. The V segment lost 4 bases and the J segment 6 bases; nucleotides outside the gene matches: 6. The CDR3 is 14 residues long. CDR3 amino acids: CASSTGQVDEKLFF. The CDR3 DNA reads TGTGCCAGCAGCACCGGACAGGTAGATGAAAAACTGTTTTTT.

The V gene is TRBV2, the J gene TRBJ1-5; D might be TRBD1 (5 bases). With 11 bases removed from V and 0 bases from J, the gap between germline ends came to 11 bases. The CDR3 is 13 residues long. From germline, CDR1 is SNHLY and CDR2 FYNNEI. CDR3 in DNA: TGTGCCGCGGGGGAATATAGCAATCAGCCCCAGCATTTT. Translated, it gives CAAGEYSNQPQHF. Full variable domain (rest looked up from reference TRBV2 and TRBJ1-5): EPEVTQTPSHQVTQMGQEVILRCVPISNHLYFYWYRQILGQKVEFLVSFYNNEISEKSEIFDDQFSVERPDGSNFTLKIRSTKLEDSAMYFCAAGEYSNQPQHFGDGTRLSIL.

The chain carries TRBV7-9 and TRBJ1-1; D is perhaps TRBD1 (6 bases). This CDR3 is built from 12 residues. Trimming took 4 bases from V and 5 from J, leaving 8 bases between them. Per germline, CDR1 SEHNR and CDR2 FQNEAQ (reference sequence). The CDR3 reads CASSSRGTEAFF. The CDR3, as DNA: TGTGCCAGCAGCTCCAGGGGAACTGAAGCTTTCTTT.

The chain employs TRBV28 and TRBJ1-6, with a tentative D call TRBD1 (6 bases). Trimming removed 2 bases at V and 8 bases at J, with 22 bases between. The CDR3 spans 18 residues. CDR1 is MDHEN, CDR2 SYDVKM, per germline. The CDR3 sequence is CASSLGRVGISGDSPLHF. Here the CDR3 DNA reads TGTGCCAGCAGTTTAGGGCGAGTGGGCATTTCAGGGGATTCACCCCTCCACTTT.

The chain couples TRBV27 to TRBJ1-1; D remains ambiguous. The CDR3 consists of 16 residues. With 5 bases removed from V and 0 bases from J, the gap between germline ends came to 16 bases. In germline, CDR1 is MNHEY, CDR2 SMNVEV (reference sequence). The CDR3 coding sequence is TGTGCCAGCAGTCCCTTCCCGGGGAGTATGAACACTGAAGCTTTCTTT. Its protein is CASSPFPGSMNTEAFF.

The gene calls are TRBV5-6 and TRBJ2-1; D unclear. Germline V gene lookup returns CDR1 SGHDT and CDR2 YYEEEE. V was trimmed by 0 bases and J by 1 base, leaving 11 bases between them. CDR3 length: 16 amino acids. For the CDR3, the DNA is TGTGCCAGCAGCTTGGCAGAAGTAGTATCCTACAATGAGCAGTTCTTC. It translates to CASSLAEVVSYNEQFF.

This rearrangement joins TRBV7-9 to TRBJ2-3, with D possibly TRBD2 on 6 matching bases. CDR1 and CDR2 (germline): SEHNR, FQNEAQ (reference sequence). The CDR3 covers 15 residues. Trimming cost V 4 bases and J 2 bases, with 13 bases left between them. The CDR3 nucleotides are TGTGCCAGCAGCTCCATGGGCGGGGTCACAGATACGCAGTATTTT. Amino acids: CASSSMGGVTDTQYF.

This clone was seen a handful of times. The V and J genes are TRBV6-5 and TRBJ2-2, with D possibly being TRBD1 (7 bases). V was trimmed by 6 bases and J by 2 bases, leaving 13 bases between them. The CDR3 consists of 15 residues. In germline, CDR1 is MNHEY, CDR2 SVGAGI. This CDR3 reads CASRPTGTNTGELFF. The CDR3 region has the DNA TGTGCCAGCAGACCGACAGGGACTAACACCGGGGAGCTGTTTTTT.

The chain is built from TRBV27 and TRBJ1-2, with D unresolved. V lost 4 bases and J lost 7, with 13 bases in between. Germline CDR1 and CDR2: MNHEY and SMNVEV (reference sequence). This CDR3 spans 13 amino acids. The chain's CDR3 is CASSSTSAGGYTF. The CDR3 DNA follows: TGTGCCAGCAGTTCCACCTCCGCGGGTGGCTACACCTTC.